This TCR beta chain was sequenced for a study of technical replicates of blood from several donors. The V end lost 5 bases, the J end lost 7 bases, and 9 bases lay between the germline ends. CDR1 is SGHVS, CDR2 FQNEAQ, per germline. The CDR3 length is 11 residues. Repertoires were generated with immunoSEQ multiplex PCR, while TCRdb's copy carries only in-frame clones and drops some. Among 70,000 to 85,000 clones listed, 92% were seen once. Source material: T cells isolated from PBMCs. This receptor was obtained from a human donor in good health. This rearrangement joins TRBV7-8 to TRBJ2-7, with D uncertain. The CDR3 protein is CASSHDWEQYF. The CDR3 DNA follows: TGTGCCAGCAGCCATGACTGGGAGCAGTACTTC.